Sequencing of this TCR beta chain was carried out in a study of cytomegalovirus exposure and HLA in healthy donors. Findings and limits, study-wide: A later analysis linked a missense variant in DCLRE1C to the trimming of TCR beta V and J genes.

With 60 Vbeta and 13 Jbeta primers, the PCR was carried out. The data were produced by immunoSEQ multiplex PCR, yet TCRdb's version contains in-frame clones alone and is incomplete. Seen here are about 160,000 clones, about 88% observed once, and the top ten hold roughly 1.8%. On this clone: The antigen remains undetermined.

The receptor's source is a young woman in good health and CMV-seronegative. Sequences were obtained from PBMCs.

DNA of the CDR3: TGTGCCAGCAGCTTAGTTAGCGGGGGGGAAGATACGCAGTATTTT. It codes for CASSLVSGGEDTQYF. The chain uses TRBV7-6 and TRBJ2-3, with TRBD2 matching over 11 bases. Germline CDR1 is SGHVS and CDR2 is FNYEAQ. The CDR3 sequence is 15 residues long. Trimming removed 1 base from V and 5 bases from J; junction bases left unmatched: 2.